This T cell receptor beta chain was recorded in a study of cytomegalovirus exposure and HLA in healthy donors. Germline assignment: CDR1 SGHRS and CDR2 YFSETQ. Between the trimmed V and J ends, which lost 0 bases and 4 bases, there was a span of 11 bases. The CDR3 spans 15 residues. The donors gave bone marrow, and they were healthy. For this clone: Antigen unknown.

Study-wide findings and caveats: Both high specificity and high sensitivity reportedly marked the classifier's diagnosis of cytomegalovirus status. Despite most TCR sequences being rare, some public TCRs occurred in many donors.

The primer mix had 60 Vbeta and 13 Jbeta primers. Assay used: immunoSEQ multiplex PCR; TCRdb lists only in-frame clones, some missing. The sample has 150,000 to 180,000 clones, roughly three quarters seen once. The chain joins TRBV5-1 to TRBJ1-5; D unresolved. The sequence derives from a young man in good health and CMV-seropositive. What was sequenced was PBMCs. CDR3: CASSLAAGVNQPQHF. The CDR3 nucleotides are TGCGCCAGCAGCTTGGCGGCGGGAGTGAATCAGCCCCAGCATTTT. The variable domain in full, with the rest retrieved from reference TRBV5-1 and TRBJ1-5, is KAGVTQTPRYLIKTRGQQVTLSCSPISGHRSVSWYQQTPGQGLQFLFEYFSETQRNKGNFPGRFSGRQFSNSRSEMNVSTLELGDSALYLCASSLAAGVNQPQHFGDGTRLSIL.